The 20 T cell receptor beta chains below come from one sample, sequenced in a study of Ad26.COV2.S vaccination and SARS-CoV-2 variants. Described treatment: 19 received Ad26.COV2.S at low or high dose, single or two shots; 5 received placebo; per-sample allocation not given. Day 63 following the first vaccine or placebo injection was when the samples were taken. Repertoires were generated with immunoSEQ multiplex PCR, while TCRdb's copy carries only in-frame clones and drops some. Counted here are 200,000 to 300,000 clones, roughly 90% occurring once; the ten biggest clones make up about 11%. Specimen: peripheral blood, collected in a trial of Ad26.COV2.S vaccine versus placebo. These receptors were taken from a person aged 18 to 65 who received the Ad26.COV2.S COVID-19 vaccine or a placebo.

This chain uses TRBV6-2 or TRBV6-3 with TRBJ2-5, with D possibly called TRBD1 or TRBD2 (5 bases each). Per the germline V gene, CDR1 is MNHEY and CDR2 is SVGEGT. V was cut by 2 bases and J by 5 bases, with 12 bases left in between. This CDR3 is built from 14 residues. This chain's CDR3 is CASSYQVWGETQYF. CDR3 bases: TGTGCCAGCAGTTACCAGGTGTGGGGGGAGACCCAGTACTTC.

This clone was picked up a small number of times. The J gene is TRBJ1-1, the V gene TRBV27; no firm D call. The V and J ends lost 2 bases and 1 base respectively, with 5 bases between them. The CDR3 runs to 13 residues. The V gene's germline CDR1 is MNHEY and CDR2 SMNVEV (reference sequence). The CDR3: CASSLEGNTEAFF. The CDR3 DNA reads TGTGCCAGCAGTTTAGAGGGGAACACTGAAGCTTTCTTT.

The CDR3 loop is CASSYEDQPQHF. As DNA, the CDR3 is TGTGCCAGCAGTTACGAGGATCAGCCCCAGCATTTT. The chain joins TRBV28 to TRBJ1-5; unclear D gene. Trimming took 4 bases from V and 5 from J, leaving 6 bases between them. This CDR3 is 12 amino acids long. In germline, CDR1 is MDHEN, CDR2 SYDVKM.

The chain has TRBV19 and TRBJ1-2; D is perhaps TRBD1 (5 bases). CDR3 size: 14 residues. The V gene's germline CDR1 is LNHDA and CDR2 SQIVND (reference sequence). Between the trimmed V and J ends, which lost 9 bases and 2 bases, there was a span of 16 bases. CDR3 protein: CASLRTGGNYGYTF. The CDR3 DNA sequence: TGTGCCAGCCTTCGGACGGGGGGGAACTATGGCTACACCTTC.

The rearrangement uses TRBV7-3 and TRBJ1-3, with 7 bases matching TRBD1. V was pared by 1 base and J by 0 bases, with 3 bases of the junction left unmatched. Germline CDR1 SGHTA, CDR2 FQGTGA. The length of the CDR3 is 16 residues. The CDR3 reads CASSLIAGGSGNTIYF. In nucleotides, the CDR3 is TGTGCCAGCAGCTTAATCGCAGGGGGCTCTGGAAACACCATATATTTT.

V and J are TRBV7-9 and TRBJ1-2; a weak D match, TRBD1 (5 bases). The length of the CDR3 is 15 residues. The germline V and J ends were trimmed by 1 base and 1 base, with 10 bases remaining between them. Germline lookup yields CDR1 SEHNR and CDR2 FQNEAQ (reference sequence). The CDR3 loop reads CASSLVGTVNYGYTF. CDR3 sequence (DNA): TGTGCCAGCAGCTTAGTGGGGACGGTTAACTATGGCTACACCTTC. Supplemented by reference TRBV7-9 and TRBJ1-2, the full variable domain reads DTGVSQNPRHKITKRGQNVTFRCDPISEHNRLYWYRQTLGQGPEFLTYFQNEAQLEKSRLLSDRFSAERPKGSFSTLEIQRTEQGDSAMYLCASSLVGTVNYGYTFGSGTRLTVV.

This clone was seen only once. The V call is TRBV7-6, the J call TRBJ2-6; 11 nucleotides align to TRBD2. CDR3 length: 17 residues. CDR1 and CDR2 from the germline V gene are SGHVS and FNYEAQ. Trimming removed 1 base from V and 2 bases from J; junction bases left unmatched: 1. This CDR3 reads CASSLVLAGAGANVLTF. The DNA for the CDR3 is TGTGCCAGCAGCTTAGTACTAGCGGGGGCTGGGGCCAACGTCCTGACTTTC.

The chain combines TRBV3-1 (or the pseudogene TRBV3-2) with TRBJ1-5; no reliable D call. CDR3 length: 14 amino acids. Trimming shortened V by 1 base and J by 3 bases, and 7 bases separated the two germline ends. Germline CDR1 reads LGHDT; CDR2 reads YNNKEL (reference sequence). The CDR3 nucleotides are TGTGCCAGCAGCCAAGTTGCAGTCAATCAGCCCCAGCATTTT. Amino acid sequence: CASSQVAVNQPQHF.

The chain uses TRBV2 and TRBJ2-7, with a tentative D call TRBD1 (5 bases). Deletions cut 6 bases from V and 0 bases from J, with 12 bases between. Germline-derived CDR1 and CDR2 are SNHLY and FYNNEI. The CDR3 is 14 amino acids. CDR3 amino acids: CASRDTGGSYEQYF. CDR3 sequence (DNA): TGTGCCAGCAGAGATACAGGTGGCTCCTACGAGCAGTACTTC.

The V and J genes are TRBV9 and TRBJ1-2, with 8 bases that match TRBD1. There are 15 residues in the CDR3. The V gene's germline CDR1 is SGDLS and CDR2 YYNGEE. V was clipped by 3 bases and J by 13 bases; unmatched bases: 17. The CDR3 reads CASSGSGQVPLVSTF. The CDR3 bases are TGTGCCAGCAGCGGATCGGGACAGGTCCCTTTGGTGAGCACCTTC.

The V gene is TRBV7-8, the J gene TRBJ2-7, with a weak D call TRBD1 (5 bases). The V end lost 1 base, the J end lost 0 bases, and 10 bases lay between the germline ends. Germline assignment: CDR1 SGHVS and CDR2 FQNEAQ. The CDR3 covers 15 residues. The CDR3 DNA reads TGTGCCAGCAGCTTAGTGTCCGACAGCTCCTACGAGCAGTACTTC. This codes for CASSLVSDSSYEQYF.

In the case of this clone: Other DNA sequences of this sample code for an identical CDR3. The chain links TRBV28 to TRBJ1-1, with a tentative D call TRBD1 (5 bases). Trimming pared 2 bases from V and 11 bases from J, leaving 9 bases between. Germline-derived CDR1 and CDR2 are MDHEN and SYDVKM. This CDR3 has 11 residues. CDR3 in DNA: TGTGCCAGCAGTTTAGGAAGGGGTGCTTTCTTT. This gives the protein CASSLGRGAFF.

V gene TRBV19 combines with J gene TRBJ1-4; 9 nucleotides line up with TRBD1. The germline gives CDR1 LNHDA, CDR2 SQIVND (reference sequence). V shed 2 bases, J shed 8 bases, and the junction held 9 bases outside the gene matches. CDR3 length: 16 residues. CDR3 sequence: CASSIFGTGYIEKLFF. The CDR3 DNA follows: TGTGCCAGTAGTATATTTGGGACAGGGTATATCGAAAAACTGTTTTTT.

The chain recombines TRBV29-1 with TRBJ1-4, with TRBD1 identical over 10 bases. Germline CDR1 SQVTM, CDR2 ANQGSEA. Trimming removed 0 bases from V and 0 bases from J; junction bases left unmatched: 4. The CDR3 contains 17 residues. CDR3 coding DNA: TGCAGCGTTGAAGAAGGGACAGGGGATTCAACTAATGAAAAACTGTTTTTT. Translation: CSVEEGTGDSTNEKLFF.

The gene calls are TRBV19 and TRBJ2-7; no reliable D call. V lost 1 base and J 0 bases, leaving 4 bases between the germline ends. CDR1 is LNHDA, CDR2 SQIVND, per germline (reference sequence). The CDR3 has 13 amino acids. The CDR3 loop reads CASSIGSSYEQYF. For the CDR3, the DNA is TGTGCCAGTAGTATAGGGAGCTCCTACGAGCAGTACTTC.

The genes are TRBV11-2 and TRBJ1-2; D is unresolved. Germline CDR1 SGHAT, CDR2 FQNNGV. The germline V and J ends were trimmed by 1 base and 6 bases, with 9 bases remaining between them. CDR3 length: 13 amino acids. CDR3 nucleotides: TGTGCCAGCAGCTTAGGGTCGCACGATGGCTACACCTTC. Translation gives CASSLGSHDGYTF.

This clone was seen once. The chain has TRBV19 and TRBJ2-1; TRBD2 aligns across 7 bases. The length of the CDR3 is 17 residues. Looked up from germline, CDR1 is LNHDA and CDR2 is SQIVND (reference sequence). Losses at the gene ends were 4 bases for V and 8 bases for J; bases not matched to a gene: 17. CDR3 amino acids: CASSTLAGVTMIDEQFF. The CDR3 nucleotides read TGTGCCAGTAGTACGTTAGCGGGCGTGACGATGATAGATGAGCAGTTCTTC.

CDR3 sequence: CASSYSTTFEGYGYTF. As DNA, the CDR3 is TGTGCCAGCAGTTACTCGACTACCTTCGAGGGCTATGGCTACACCTTC. This chain uses TRBV6-5 with TRBJ1-2, with D uncertain. Germline CDR1 and CDR2: MNHEY and SVGAGI. The CDR3 covers 16 residues. The V end lost 0 bases, the J end lost 4 bases, and 15 bases lay between the germline ends.

This clone was seen a few times. Different DNA sequences within this sample yield the same CDR3. The V and J genes are TRBV4-1 and TRBJ2-1, with 10 bases lining up with TRBD2. Germline V gene sequence: CDR1 MGHRA, CDR2 YSYEKL. This CDR3 is built from 16 residues. The V segment lost 0 bases and the J segment 3 bases; nucleotides outside the gene matches: 2. CDR3 DNA sequence: TGCGCCAGCAGCCAAGAGTCTAGCGGGGGCTACAATGAGCAGTTCTTC. Residues: CASSQESSGGYNEQFF.

The chain combines TRBV11-1 with TRBJ2-5; 7 positions match TRBD1. With V trimmed by 5 bases and J by 5 bases, 11 bases remained unmatched. CDR1 is SGHAT and CDR2 is FQDESV in the germline V gene (reference sequence). CDR3 length equals 15 residues. For the CDR3, the DNA is TGTGCCAGCAGCCATGACAGGGACCTGGGGGAGACCCAGTACTTC. It is translated as CASSHDRDLGETQYF.